This TCR beta chain was profiled in a study of OX40 agonist ivuxolimab in advanced cancers. Study at large: Eligibility admitted prior anti-PD-1, anti-PD-L1 or anti-CTLA-4 therapy; around 41% had some. Three patients responded partially, comprising one with hepatocellular carcinoma and two with cutaneous melanoma.

Overall study findings and caveats: Researchers report that CD8+ T cells had, on average, more expanded clones than CD4+. Doses of 0.1 to 3.0 mg/kg were accompanied by clonal expansion of CD4+ and CD8+ blood T cells by week 6.

Sequenced by immunoSEQ multiplex PCR; TCRdb stores in-frame clones only, minus some. Here the sample spans about 42,000 clones, more than 80% being singletons. A few counts support this clone. Its antigen is unknown. V lost 6 bases and J lost 8, with 19 bases in between. Germline-derived CDR1 and CDR2 are KGHSH and LQKENI. This CDR3 region has 14 residues. The sequencing here drew on CD4+ or CD8+ T cells sorted from blood, taken in a trial of the OX40 agonist ivuxolimab. This TCR derives from an adult with an advanced solid tumor such as melanoma, head and neck, liver or kidney cancer. The chain employs TRBV18 and TRBJ1-2, with D tentatively TRBD1 (6 bases). CDR3 nucleotide sequence: TGTGCCAGCTCGCCGACCCGGGGGGCAGAGGGCTACACCTTC. Translation gives CASSPTRGAEGYTF.